This T cell receptor (beta chain) came from a study of blood T cell repertoires in COVID-19. Background on the study: Collection of acute and convalescent COVID-19 samples took place in the United States, Italy and Spain. Nucleic acid was either cDNA or gDNA, and it came from T cells, B-cell-depleted T cells, or PBMCs.

The CDR3 loop spans 16 amino acids. Germline V gene data show CDR1 as LNHDA and CDR2 as SQIVND (reference sequence). The ends were cut back, 3 bases at V and 4 bases at J, with 15 bases in the middle. Methods used by the authors: Estimation of nucleated cell counts relied on the amplification of reference gene primers. Using immunoSEQ multiplex PCR, the repertoire was profiled, and TCRdb retains in-frame clones only, with some absent. V, J and clone size reflect that table, while D and trimming were determined from the DNA. This sample has hundreds of thousands of clones, with around nine tenths found just once.

The chain couples TRBV19 to TRBJ2-2, with D perhaps matching TRBD1 (6 bases). This clonotype originated in a man in his 60s with acute or convalescent COVID-19. Sequencing was performed on peripheral blood. CDR3 region: CASSIMGARTTGELFF. CDR3 DNA: TGTGCCAGTAGTATCATGGGGGCGCGGACCACCGGGGAGCTGTTTTTT.